What follows are 16 T cell receptor beta chains derived from one specimen sequenced in a study of early T cells in non-severe SARS-CoV-2 infection. TCRdb processed the 5' RACE reads anew with MiXCR; each CDR3 protein has one entry. Of approximately 81,000 distinct CDR3 sequences in the sample, more than 13% were seen once. Sequenced: whole blood. These receptors all stem from an adult who was a healthcare worker with PCR-confirmed SARS-CoV-2 infection or an uninfected control (not recorded which).

CDR3 sequence: CASGHNQPQHF. The CDR3 DNA is TGTGCCAGCGGACATAATCAGCCCCAGCATTTT. The chain is built from TRBV27 and TRBJ1-5; the D gene is possibly TRBD1 (5 bases). V was clipped by 8 bases and J by 4 bases, with 6 bases between them. Germline CDR1 reads MNHEY; CDR2 reads SMNVEV (reference sequence). The CDR3 consists of 11 residues.

V and J are TRBV11-1 and TRBJ1-1; weak D call: TRBD1 (6 bases). The germline gives CDR1 SGHAT, CDR2 FQDESV (reference sequence). The CDR3 length is 13 residues. Trimming took off 5 bases at V and 3 bases at J, with 10 bases between the two ends. For the CDR3, the DNA is TGTGCCAGCAGCCGACAGGATTACACTGAAGCTTTCTTT. Amino acids: CASSRQDYTEAFF. Full variable domain (rest looked up from reference TRBV11-1 and TRBJ1-1): EAEVAQSPRYKITEKSQAVAFWCDPISGHATLYWYRQILGQGPELLVQFQDESVVDDSQLPKDRFSAERLKGVDSTLKIQPAELGDSAMYLCASSRQDYTEAFFGQGTRLTVV.

This clonotype occurred a few times. The V gene is TRBV21-1, the J gene TRBJ2-5; TRBD2 is the table's D call, not checked against the DNA. TRBV21-1 is a pseudogene locus. The CDR3 runs to 21 residues. CDR3 region: CASSKVRWRETLARYQETQYF. The DNA of the CDR3 is TGTGCCAGCAGCAAAGTTCGTTGGAGGGAAACCCTTGCCCGGTACCAAGAGACCCAGTACTTC.

V usage is TRBV11-2 and J usage is TRBJ2-3; perhaps D is TRBD1 or TRBD2 (5 bases each). V was shortened by 4 bases and J by 4 bases, with 9 bases between the two germline ends. This CDR3 is 13 amino acids long. In germline, CDR1 is SGHAT, CDR2 FQNNGV. CDR3 in DNA: TGTGCCAGCAGCTGGGGCGGGTCAGATACGCAGTATTTT. It specifies CASSWGGSDTQYF.

The gene calls are TRBV20-1 and TRBJ2-1; possible D gene TRBD1, 5 bases. This CDR3 has 13 amino acids. CDR1 DFQATT and CDR2 SNEGSKA come from the germline V gene (reference sequence). V was trimmed by 0 bases and J by 4 bases, leaving 7 bases between them. The CDR3, as DNA: TGCAGTGCTAGAGAGCCAGGGTACAATGAGCAGTTCTTC. As protein: CSAREPGYNEQFF.

This clonotype was detected many times. The chain is built from TRBV4-1 and TRBJ2-3, with 12 bases lining up with TRBD2. This CDR3 is built from 17 residues. V shed 1 base, J shed 5 bases, and the junction held 7 bases outside the gene matches. CDR1 and CDR2 (germline): MGHRA, YSYEKL. CDR3 loop: CASSQGASGRAEDTQYF. DNA of the CDR3: TGCGCCAGCAGCCAAGGAGCTAGCGGGAGGGCCGAAGATACGCAGTATTTT.

This clonotype was seen repeatedly, ten times or more. This chain connects TRBV19 to TRBJ1-4, with 7 nucleotides matching TRBD1. The CDR3 has 15 residues. Trimming took 7 bases from V and 5 from J; bases not matched to a gene: 10. Germline V gene lookup returns CDR1 LNHDA and CDR2 SQIVND (reference sequence). The CDR3 loop is CASIRGGTANEKLFF. CDR3 bases: TGTGCCAGTATAAGAGGCGGGACAGCAAATGAAAAACTGTTTTTT.

There are many counts of this clonotype. CDR3 sequence (DNA): TGTGCCAGCGTTGCTTCCGGGAGCGACGCCGGGGAGCTGTTTTTT. It is translated as CASVASGSDAGELFF. The V call is TRBV2, the J call TRBJ2-2, with D possibly being TRBD2 (6 bases). Trimming cost V 8 bases and J 6 bases, with 19 bases left between them. Germline loops: CDR1 SNHLY, CDR2 FYNNEI. The CDR3 contains 15 residues.

This clonotype was observed many times. The gene calls are TRBV2 and TRBJ1-5, with D maybe TRBD1 (5 bases). The CDR3 sequence is 15 residues long. The germline V and J ends were trimmed by 4 bases and 6 bases, with 16 bases remaining between them. Germline CDR1 and CDR2: SNHLY and FYNNEI. The chain's CDR3 is CASSGTPAGGQPQHF. CDR3 sequence (DNA): TGTGCCAGCAGTGGGACACCGGCGGGTGGTCAGCCCCAGCATTTT.

The chain has TRBV4-1 and TRBJ2-4; D ambiguous. CDR1 MGHRA and CDR2 YSYEKL come from the germline V gene. The CDR3 spans 15 residues. The V end was cut by 1 base, the J end by 7 bases, with 14 bases between. The CDR3 nucleotides are TGCGCCAGCAGCCAAGTGTTTGCGGACCCGAACATTCAGTACTTC. It encodes CASSQVFADPNIQYF.

This sequence joins TRBV3-1 and TRBJ1-2; no reliable D call. CDR3 length equals 14 residues. Germline CDR1 is LGHDT and CDR2 is YNNKEL (reference sequence). Trimming shortened V by 3 bases and J by 5 bases, and 13 bases separated the two germline ends. CDR3: CASSHADSIYGYTF. For the CDR3, the DNA is TGTGCCAGCAGCCATGCCGATTCAATTTATGGCTACACCTTC.

There are many counts of this clonotype. The rearrangement links TRBV4-2 to TRBJ2-7; the D gene is possibly TRBD1 (6 bases). Germline CDR1 reads LGHNA; CDR2 reads YNFKEQ. V dropped 3 bases and J dropped 5 bases, with 17 bases sitting between them. The CDR3 is 15 residues long. CDR3 coding DNA: TGTGCCAGCAGCCAGGAAGGGGGATTAGGGAACGAGCAGTACTTC. Protein: CASSQEGGLGNEQYF.

This clonotype was observed a handful of times. The chain combines TRBV6-6 with TRBJ2-7; tentatively, D is TRBD1 (5 bases). Trimming cost V 0 bases and J 3 bases, with 9 bases left between them. CDR3 length: 14 amino acids. Germline CDR1 reads MNHNY; CDR2 reads SVGAGI (reference sequence). This CDR3 is CASSYSGQGYEQYF. For the CDR3, the DNA is TGTGCCAGCAGTTACTCGGGGCAGGGCTACGAGCAGTACTTC.

This clonotype was found a few times. The chain employs TRBV2 and TRBJ2-7; D unclear. Looked up from germline, CDR1 is SNHLY and CDR2 is FYNNEI. Trimming cost V 7 bases and J 0 bases, with 7 bases left between them. This CDR3 comprises 12 residues. The CDR3 DNA reads TGTGCCAGCACCGCCAACTCCTACGAGCAGTACTTC. Its protein product is CASTANSYEQYF.

This clonotype appeared many times. The rearrangement joins TRBV2 to TRBJ2-3; 14 bases match TRBD2. With 6 bases clipped from V and 3 bases from J, the junction kept 5 bases outside the gene matches. This CDR3 comprises 16 residues. In germline, CDR1 is SNHLY, CDR2 FYNNEI. The CDR3 DNA follows: TGTGCCAGCAGGGCCGGGACTAGCGGGAGAACAGATACGCAGTATTTT. It yields the protein CASRAGTSGRTDTQYF.

This clonotype was counted between two and nine times. The gene calls are TRBV29-1 and TRBJ2-4, with 7 bases aligning to TRBD1. Looked up from germline, CDR1 is SQVTM and CDR2 is ANQGSEA. J was trimmed by 6 bases and V by 7 bases; bases with no gene match: 12. The CDR3 runs 14 residues. As DNA, the CDR3 is TGCAGCGCTTCGACAGGGAAATTGGGAAACATTCAGTACTTC. Protein: CSASTGKLGNIQYF.